This paragraph reports one TCR beta chain. As processed by the authors: Amplification from reference gene primers served as the basis for estimated nucleated cell counts. The data were produced by immunoSEQ multiplex PCR, yet TCRdb's version contains in-frame clones alone and is incomplete. D and trimming were read from the DNA, whereas the V and J calls and clone size are those reported in that table. The sample carries about 24,000 clones, around nine tenths recorded once. The entry originates in a study of blood T cell repertoires in COVID-19. CDR1 and CDR2 (germline): LNHDA, SQIVND (reference sequence). After removal of 2 bases from V and 1 base from J, the junction contained 6 bases not matched to a gene. This CDR3 is built from 17 residues.

The chain couples TRBV19 to TRBJ1-5; 9 bases align to TRBD1. This sequence originates from a woman in her sixties or seventies with active COVID-19. Source material: peripheral blood. The CDR3 DNA reads as TGTGCCAGTAGTATAATAGGGACAGGGAGGAGCAATCAGCCCCAGCATTTT. The encoded protein is CASSIIGTGRSNQPQHF. The variable domain in full, with the rest retrieved from reference TRBV19 and TRBJ1-5, is DGGITQSPKYLFRKEGQNVTLSCEQNLNHDAMYWYRQDPGQGLRLIYYSQIVNDFQKGDIAEGYSVSREKKESFPLTVTSAQKNPTAFYLCASSIIGTGRSNQPQHFGDGTRLSIL.